This passage covers 27 T cell receptor beta chains from one sample sequenced in a study of beta chain features in type 1 diabetes. TCRB transcripts that were expressed got sequenced, as all of the isolated RNA had been reverse transcribed. Assay: immunoSEQ multiplex PCR; the TCRdb copy retains only in-frame clones and omits some. The table lists almost 350,000 clones, 7.5% to 9% of them singletons. The specimen was central memory CD4+ T cells from blood. The receptors originated from a woman younger than 30 in good health.

The chain links TRBV9 to TRBJ2-3; D remains ambiguous. Germline CDR1 SGDLS, CDR2 YYNGEE. CDR3 size: 18 residues. The V gene lost 4 bases and the J gene lost 1 base, with 22 bases spanning the gap. The CDR3 nucleotides are TGTGCCAGCAGCCTCTCCGTTAGTGTGGGTGTGGGCACAGATACGCAGTATTTT. This sequence encodes CASSLSVSVGVGTDTQYF.

The chain has TRBV7-3 and TRBJ2-2; 11 bases fit TRBD2. The CDR3 covers 14 residues. The germline V gene has CDR1 SGHTA and CDR2 FQGTGA. The junction had 4 bases not matched to a gene; V was cut back by 7 bases and J by 6 bases. The CDR3 spells CASMASGRSGELFF. The DNA for the CDR3 is TGTGCCAGCATGGCTAGCGGGAGGTCCGGGGAGCTGTTTTTT.

The table lists this clone with a few counts. The J gene is TRBJ2-7, the V gene TRBV20-1; D is unclear. V lost 0 bases to trimming and J lost 3 bases, with 3 bases between them. The V gene's germline CDR1 is DFQATT and CDR2 SNEGSKA (reference sequence). The CDR3 runs 11 residues. CDR3 nucleotides: TGCAGTGCTAGAGAGATCTACGAGCAGTACTTC. The encoded protein is CSAREIYEQYF.

This clone was recorded a few times. V usage is TRBV6-5 and J usage is TRBJ2-7, with a possible D match to TRBD2 (5 bases). V was clipped by 6 bases and J by 6 bases, with 18 bases between them. The germline V gene has CDR1 MNHEY and CDR2 SVGAGI. This CDR3 has 14 amino acids. CDR3 bases: TGTGCCAGCAGCCTAGCTGGGAGAAGTGGCGAGCAGTACTTC. Residues: CASSLAGRSGEQYF.

In its sample, this clone was seen a few times. The rearrangement links TRBV30 to TRBJ1-2, with D possibly matching TRBD1 (5 bases). The length of the CDR3 is 15 residues. V gave up 7 bases and J gave up 0 bases, with 18 bases separating them. The germline V gene encodes CDR1 GTSNPN and CDR2 SVGIG (reference sequence). Here the CDR3 reads CAFSFRVGANYGYTF. CDR3 coding DNA: TGTGCCTTCTCCTTTCGTGTGGGGGCTAACTATGGCTACACCTTC.

The chain carries TRBV6-5 and TRBJ2-5; 7 bases fit TRBD2. The assigned J gene may be wrong: the sequence end matches TRBJ2-7 better. This CDR3 is built from 15 residues. Looked up from germline, CDR1 is MNHEY and CDR2 is SVGAGI. CDR3 bases: TGTGCCAGCAGTTACTCGGGAGGGCCCTCCTACGAGCAGTACTTC. It is translated as CASSYSGGPSYEQYF.

The CDR3 sequence: CASGGQGGRQETQYF. In DNA, the CDR3 is TGTGCCAGCGGTGGCCAAGGGGGAAGGCAAGAGACCCAGTACTTC. The rearrangement links TRBV2 to TRBJ2-5, with D possibly matching TRBD1 (6 bases). V lost 8 bases to trimming and J lost 2 bases, with 18 bases between them. The germline V gene encodes CDR1 SNHLY and CDR2 FYNNEI. The CDR3 runs 15 residues.

This clone was detected a few times. This may be a read error: a much more frequent sequence differs by one nucleotide. V gene TRBV7-2 combines with J gene TRBJ2-3; D gene uncertain. The germline CDR1 and CDR2 sequences are SGHTA and FQGNSA. V was trimmed by 1 base and J by 5 bases, leaving 4 bases between them. The CDR3 covers 12 residues. CDR3 protein: CASSLGIDTQYF. The CDR3 nucleotides read TGTGCCAGCAGCTTAGGGATAGATACGCAGTATTTT. The whole variable domain, remainder taken from reference TRBV7-2 and TRBJ2-3, is GAGVSQSPSNKVTEKGKDVELRCDPISGHTALYWYRQSLGQGLEFLIYFQGNSAPDKSGLPSDRFSAERTGGSVSTLTIQRTQQEDSAVYLCASSLGIDTQYFGPGTRLTVL.

The chain carries TRBV4-1 and TRBJ2-5; D uncertain. V was trimmed by 1 base and J by 0 bases, leaving 9 bases between them. This CDR3 comprises 15 residues. The germline gives CDR1 MGHRA, CDR2 YSYEKL. The CDR3, as DNA: TGCGCCAGCAGCCAAGCAACAACTCACCAAGAGACCCAGTACTTC. Translated: CASSQATTHQETQYF.

This clone came up many times. The genes are TRBV6-5 and TRBJ1-2; 7 bases are shared with TRBD1. This CDR3 is 14 amino acids long. The ends lost 6 bases at V and 8 bases at J; junction bases unmatched: 12. CDR1 and CDR2 (germline): MNHEY, SVGAGI. The CDR3 coding sequence is TGTGCCAGCAGGAGAGGGGGCACAGCGGACGGCTACACCTTC. This sequence encodes CASRRGGTADGYTF.

The chain joins TRBV4-3 to TRBJ2-7, with TRBD2 matching over 7 bases. The J segment lost 2 bases and the V segment lost 0 bases, leaving 7 bases of the junction unmatched. Germline assignment: CDR1 LGHNA and CDR2 YSLEER. CDR3 length equals 16 residues. This CDR3 is CASSQEGWEGAYEQYF. The CDR3, as DNA: TGCGCCAGCAGCCAAGAAGGGTGGGAGGGCGCCTACGAGCAGTACTTC.

V and J are TRBV2 and TRBJ1-3; D is unresolved. CDR3 length: 15 residues. Germline V gives CDR1 SNHLY, CDR2 FYNNEI. V shed 4 bases and J shed 0 bases, with 10 bases lying between them. The CDR3 protein is CASSVGGSSGNTIYF. Written as DNA, the CDR3 is TGTGCCAGCAGTGTCGGCGGCTCCTCTGGAAACACCATATATTTT.

At least ten counts were recorded for this clone. The chain links TRBV18 to TRBJ2-1; a weak D match, TRBD2 (6 bases). Germline CDR1 and CDR2: KGHSH and LQKENI. The CDR3 is made up of 15 amino acids. The ends were cut back, 3 bases at V and 4 bases at J, with 13 bases in the middle. The CDR3 nucleotides read TGTGCCAGCTCACCTTCACTAGCTAGTTACAATGAGCAGTTCTTC. It encodes CASSPSLASYNEQFF.

This clone was picked up a small number of times. V gene TRBV28 combines with J gene TRBJ2-7; the D gene is possibly TRBD1 (6 bases). CDR3 size: 14 residues. Germline values: CDR1 MDHEN, CDR2 SYDVKM. The V end was cut by 8 bases, the J end by 7 bases, with 21 bases between. CDR3 DNA: TGTGCCAGCTCCCCCGCGGACAGTTTAGTGGAGCAGTACTTC. The encoded protein is CASSPADSLVEQYF.

This clone was seen repeatedly, ten times or more. This sequence joins TRBV29-1 and TRBJ2-1; no definite D call. V gave up 5 bases and J gave up 4 bases, with 6 bases separating them. CDR1 SQVTM and CDR2 ANQGSEA come from the germline V gene. The CDR3 length is 11 residues. The CDR3 loop is CSVTVYNEQFF. The DNA of the CDR3 is TGCAGCGTTACAGTTTACAATGAGCAGTTCTTC.

J is TRBJ2-1 and V is TRBV6-4; D may be TRBD2 (5 bases). The CDR3 has 13 residues. Germline CDR1 reads MRHNA; CDR2 reads SNTAGT. Trimming took 6 bases from V and 3 from J, leaving 9 bases between them. The CDR3 DNA is TGTGCCAGCAGCAAGGACTTCTACAATGAGCAGTTCTTC. Its translation is CASSKDFYNEQFF.

This clone was picked up a small number of times. The CDR3 spells CASSQGELSYEQYF. CDR3 nucleotide sequence: TGCGCCAGCAGCCAGGGGGAGCTCTCCTACGAGCAGTACTTC. The chain carries TRBV4-1 and TRBJ2-7; possibly TRBD1 or TRBD2 for D (5 bases each). Germline loops: CDR1 MGHRA, CDR2 YSYEKL. V was shortened by 3 bases and J by 0 bases, with 9 bases between the two germline ends. The length of the CDR3 is 14 residues.

This clone was observed a handful of times. The V gene is TRBV9, the J gene TRBJ2-3; 7 positions agree with TRBD2. Germline V gene lookup returns CDR1 SGDLS and CDR2 YYNGEE. This CDR3 has 15 residues. Unmatched junction bases numbered 5, after V lost 4 bases and J lost 0 bases. In nucleotides, the CDR3 is TGTGCCAGCAGCCTCCGTAGCGGGAGCACAGATACGCAGTATTTT. Translated, it gives CASSLRSGSTDTQYF. Supplemented by reference TRBV9 and TRBJ2-3, the full variable domain reads DSGVTQTPKHLITATGQRVTLRCSPRSGDLSVYWYQQSLDQGLQFLIQYYNGEERAKGNILERFSAQQFPDLHSELNLSSLELGDSALYFCASSLRSGSTDTQYFGPGTRLTVL.

The sample holds a few counts of this clone. The chain is built from TRBV10-3 and TRBJ2-7; 11 nucleotides align to TRBD2. Germline V lookup: CDR1 ENHRY, CDR2 SYGVKD. J lost 5 bases, V lost 11 bases, and 8 bases had no gene match. This CDR3 comprises 13 residues. CDR3 coding DNA: TGTGCCGGATCACCGGGACTAGCGGACGAGCAGTACTTC. Its protein product is CAGSPGLADEQYF.

This clone was observed a handful of times. This rearrangement joins TRBV29-1 to TRBJ2-4; no reliable D call. The V end was cut by 5 bases, the J end by 2 bases, with 13 bases between. Looked up from germline, CDR1 is SQVTM and CDR2 is ANQGSEA. This CDR3 spans 14 amino acids. The CDR3 region is CSVYELSPKNIQYF. CDR3 nucleotides: TGCAGCGTTTACGAGTTGAGTCCCAAAAACATTCAGTACTTC.

This clone was seen more than once but under ten times. The rearrangement uses TRBV11-2 and TRBJ2-5, with 9 positions matching TRBD2. CDR1 is SGHAT, CDR2 FQNNGV, per germline. Trimming at V came to 1 base and at J to 4 bases, leaving 16 bases not matched to a gene. CDR3 length: 19 amino acids. The DNA for the CDR3 is TGTGCCAGCAGCTTAGCGGCGTGGCTAGCGGGACCCCCGTTAGAGACCCAGTACTTC. This sequence encodes CASSLAAWLAGPPLETQYF. Supplemented by reference TRBV11-2 and TRBJ2-5, the full variable domain reads EAGVAQSPRYKIIEKRQSVAFWCNPISGHATLYWYQQILGQGPKLLIQFQNNGVVDDSQLPKDRFSAERLKGVDSTLKIQPAKLEDSAVYLCASSLAAWLAGPPLETQYFGPGTRLLVL.

V and J are TRBV5-1 and TRBJ2-5; tentatively, D is TRBD2 (6 bases). The CDR3 contains 12 residues. The V gene's germline CDR1 is SGHRS and CDR2 YFSETQ. Trimming stripped 5 bases from V and 4 bases from J, with 9 bases between. The CDR3 nucleotides are TGCGCCAGCAGTTGGGACTCAGAGACCCAGTACTTC. This codes for CASSWDSETQYF.

This clone was observed many times. The V and J genes are TRBV2 and TRBJ2-3; no clear D. Trimming left V 4 bases short and J 6 bases short, with 11 bases between. The germline CDR1 and CDR2 sequences are SNHLY and FYNNEI. This CDR3 has 13 residues. CDR3 amino acids: CASSANPSDTQYF. CDR3 in DNA: TGTGCCAGCAGTGCAAACCCATCGGATACGCAGTATTTT.

The chain joins TRBV7-8 to TRBJ2-7; a weak D match, TRBD1 (6 bases). CDR1 is SGHVS and CDR2 is FQNEAQ in the germline V gene. V was cut by 3 bases and J by 2 bases, with 11 bases left in between. CDR3 size: 14 residues. CDR3 DNA: TGTGCCAGCAGCTTTAACCGACAGGCCTACGAGCAGTACTTC. This translates into CASSFNRQAYEQYF. Variable domain in full (rest from reference TRBV7-8 and TRBJ2-7): GAGVSQSPRYKVAKRGQDVALRCDPISGHVSLFWYQQALGQGPEFLTYFQNEAQLDKSGLPSDRFFAERPEGSVSTLKIQRTQQEDSAVYLCASSFNRQAYEQYFGPGTRLTVT.

The rearrangement joins TRBV5-1 to TRBJ2-1; 10 positions match TRBD2. Germline V lookup: CDR1 SGHRS, CDR2 YFSETQ. CDR3 size: 16 residues. Losses at the gene ends were 3 bases for V and 2 bases for J; bases not matched to a gene: 5. The CDR3 coding sequence is TGCGCCAGCAGCTCGTTTACTAGCGGGGCCTACAATGAGCAGTTCTTC. The encoded protein is CASSSFTSGAYNEQFF.

Turning to this clone: The sample has other DNA sequences that encode this CDR3 too. The V gene is TRBV28, the J gene TRBJ1-5, with 9 bases that match TRBD1. The CDR3 has 16 residues. From germline, CDR1 is MDHEN and CDR2 SYDVKM. Unmatched junction bases numbered 6, after V lost 4 bases and J lost 2 bases. The DNA of the CDR3 is TGTGCCAGCAGTTCTTTGGGACAGGGTGGCAATCAGCCCCAGCATTTT. Protein sequence: CASSSLGQGGNQPQHF.

This clone was counted only a few times. The chain joins TRBV19 to TRBJ1-5; D gene ambiguous. The CDR3 is 17 amino acids. The germline V gene encodes CDR1 LNHDA and CDR2 SQIVND (reference sequence). Trimming left V 5 bases short and J 6 bases short, with 23 bases between. The CDR3 spells CASSPSGKAIKAQPQHF. As DNA, the CDR3 is TGTGCCAGTAGTCCAAGTGGCAAGGCCATCAAGGCTCAGCCCCAGCATTTT. The whole variable domain, filled in from reference TRBV19 and TRBJ1-5, reads DGGITQSPKYLFRKEGQNVTLSCEQNLNHDAMYWYRQDPGQGLRLIYYSQIVNDFQKGDIAEGYSVSREKKESFPLTVTSAQKNPTAFYLCASSPSGKAIKAQPQHFGDGTRLSIL.